This T cell receptor (beta chain) was identified in a study of shared clonotypes between healthy human individuals (dated by TCRdb to 2020 to 2021). General notes on the study: The cohort comprised a couple of women and a few men aged 18 to 49 years. Per donor, three plates each were used for CD4 naive and CD4 memory, two for CD8 naive, and one for CD8 memory. Blood TCR repertoires of five healthy adults were deeply sequenced to estimate repertoire size and the extent of clonotype sharing between individuals. To increase sequencing depth and limit assay-specific biases, TCR repertoire library preparation and sequencing were carried out by different laboratories using diverse techniques. Between about 0.8 and 8.9 billion PBMCs per donor were obtained by leukapheresis. Broad study findings and their caveats: Clonotypes shared by all four sorted-subset donors showed higher generation probabilities than non-shared clonotypes. Approximately 5% of naive CD4, 3.5% of naive CD8, approximately 2% of memory CD4, and more than 0.35% of memory CD8 clonotypes were shared across several donors. Because the study included a small number of donors, the genetic and exposure-history diversity represented was limited. Rarefaction of sorted-subset datasets indicated incomplete sequencing despite the large sequencing depth. Based on pairwise subsampling, the degree of clonotype sharing among donors was expected to be affected by sequencing depth. Sampling was limited to blood, and TCR repertoires in tissue likely differ from TCR repertoires in blood. Naive subsets generally had larger estimated clonotype richness than memory subsets.

The germline V gene sets CDR1 to SGDLS and CDR2 to YYNGEE. Between the V and J ends, shortened by 0 bases and 0 bases respectively, the junction contains 7 bases. The CDR3, from cysteine to phenylalanine, totals 15 residues. Only the CDR3 DNA is retained, 45 bases long and in frame from the first base. TCR CDR3 regions were amplified from genomic DNA by multiplex PCR using the deep immunoSEQ assay. Genomic DNA extracted from each cell subset was distributed evenly over all wells of several immunoSEQ 96-well plates, and each plate served as one replicate. Each replicate PCR for sorted subsets received roughly 0.2 ug genomic DNA, equal to about 29,000 T cell genomes. Purified libraries were quantified with a Qubit 3.0 fluorometer, sized on a Bioanalyzer 2100, and re-quantified with the KAPA Library Quantification kit. Every immunoSEQ 96-well plate was sequenced on a dedicated single-read 150-cycle Illumina NextSeq 550 flow cell. Under the source paper's analysis protocol: The immunoSEQ output contained only junctional sequences without quality scores, so filtering could not match that applied to full-length reads. Sequences were annotated with PyIR, a Python wrapper for IgBLAST v1.9, using IMGT germline references to assign V/J genes and CDR3. Reads were filtered out if the reads had weak V/J assignments (E-value above 1e-6), no CDR3, stop codons, out-of-frame junctions, or ambiguous translated residues. V3J clonotypes were defined as sequences sharing an identical inferred V gene, J gene, and CDR3 amino acid sequence. The percentage overlap between two repertoires was calculated by dividing the number of shared unique clonotypes by the size of the smaller repertoire. Richness of each repertoire was evaluated using RTK rarefaction, the Chao1 estimator, and Recon v2.1 estimates of unobserved clonotypes. OLGA was used to compute generation probabilities for all TCRbeta clonotypes that the gDNA method yielded from a handful of donors. TCRdb obtained this table from immuneACCESS and retained in-frame rearrangements with V and J assigned. These tables miss some clones; where compared with another copy, unresolved V genes account for less than half of the shortfall, and the remainder is unexplained. V, J and clone size derive from that table, while D and trimming were established from the DNA sequence. The sample table shows some 1,400,000 clones, and around 97% are seen once. Approximately 1.1% of the sample rests with the top ten.

The donors were healthy, HIV-negative adults who had no recently reported acute infections or vaccinations. Every donor was a Caucasian adult residing in Nashville, Tennessee, USA. Magnetic negative selection was used to enrich CD4+ T cells, after which naive cells were positively selected on CD45RA and the negative fraction became the memory subset. Blood was collected by leukapheresis, and PBMCs were isolated by Ficoll-Histopaque density gradient centrifugation and then cryopreserved in liquid nitrogen vapor phase. Analytical flow cytometry was used to check the purity and quantity of each magnetically sorted T cell population. Genomic DNA was isolated from each sorted fraction and quantified by UV absorbance on a Nanodrop 2000c. This clone has just one count. It has no known antigen specificity. Base qualities are not recorded, but no much larger clone differs from it by a single base. Other DNA sequences in the same sample also yield this CDR3.

The sequencing input was naive CD4+ T cells sorted from blood. Explained via the paper, the cell subset or site label denotes: CD45RA+ positively selected. The sequence came from a man aged 25 to 40 in good health. The sequence is built from TRBV9 and TRBJ1-3; a confident D gene designation cannot be given. The nucleotide sequence reads TGTGCCAGCAGCGTAGGAAGCCACTCTGGAAACACCATATATTTT. It translates to CASSVGSHSGNTIYF.